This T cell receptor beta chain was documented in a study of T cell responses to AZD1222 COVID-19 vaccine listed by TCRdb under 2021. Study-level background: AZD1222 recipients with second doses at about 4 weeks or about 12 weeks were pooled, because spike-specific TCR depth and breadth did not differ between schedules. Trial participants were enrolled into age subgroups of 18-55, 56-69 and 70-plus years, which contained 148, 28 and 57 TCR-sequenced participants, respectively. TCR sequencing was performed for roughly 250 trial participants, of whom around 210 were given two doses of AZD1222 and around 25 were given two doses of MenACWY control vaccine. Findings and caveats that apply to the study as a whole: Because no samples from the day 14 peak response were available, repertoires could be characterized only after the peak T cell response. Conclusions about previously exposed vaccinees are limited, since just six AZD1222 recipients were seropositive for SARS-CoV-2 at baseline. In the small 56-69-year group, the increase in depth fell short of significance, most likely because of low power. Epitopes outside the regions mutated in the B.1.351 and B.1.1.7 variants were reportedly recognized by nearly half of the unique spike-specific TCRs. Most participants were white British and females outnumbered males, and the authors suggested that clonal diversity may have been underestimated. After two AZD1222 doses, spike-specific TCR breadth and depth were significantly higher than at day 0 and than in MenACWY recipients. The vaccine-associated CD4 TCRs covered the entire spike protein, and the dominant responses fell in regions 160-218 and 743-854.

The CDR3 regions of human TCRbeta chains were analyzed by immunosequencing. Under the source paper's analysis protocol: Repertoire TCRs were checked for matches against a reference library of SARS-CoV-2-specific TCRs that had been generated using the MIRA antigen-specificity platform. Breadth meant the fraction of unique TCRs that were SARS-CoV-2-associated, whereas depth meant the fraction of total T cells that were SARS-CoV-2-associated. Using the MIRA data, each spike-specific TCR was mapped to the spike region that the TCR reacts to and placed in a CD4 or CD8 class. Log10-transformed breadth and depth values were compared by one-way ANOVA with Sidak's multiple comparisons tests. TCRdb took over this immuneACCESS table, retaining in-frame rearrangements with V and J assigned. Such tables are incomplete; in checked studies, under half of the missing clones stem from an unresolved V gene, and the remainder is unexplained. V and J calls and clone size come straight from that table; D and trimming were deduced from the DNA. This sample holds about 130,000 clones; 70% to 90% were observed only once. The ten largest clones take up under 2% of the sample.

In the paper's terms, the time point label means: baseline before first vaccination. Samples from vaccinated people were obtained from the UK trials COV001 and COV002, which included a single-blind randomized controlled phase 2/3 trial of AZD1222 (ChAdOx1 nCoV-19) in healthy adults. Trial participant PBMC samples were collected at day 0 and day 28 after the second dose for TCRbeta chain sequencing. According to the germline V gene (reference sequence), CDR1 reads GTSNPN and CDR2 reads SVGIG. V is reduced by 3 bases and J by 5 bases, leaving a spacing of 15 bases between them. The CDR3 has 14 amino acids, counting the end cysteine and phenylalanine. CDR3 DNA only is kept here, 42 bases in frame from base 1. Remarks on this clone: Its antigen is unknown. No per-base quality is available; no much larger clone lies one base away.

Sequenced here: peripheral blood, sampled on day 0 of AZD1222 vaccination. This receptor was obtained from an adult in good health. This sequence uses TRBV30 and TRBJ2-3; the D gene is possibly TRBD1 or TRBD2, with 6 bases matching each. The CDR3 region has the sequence CAWSRGGPGDTQYF. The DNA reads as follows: TGTGCCTGGAGCAGAGGGGGGCCGGGAGATACGCAGTATTTT.